This TCR beta chain is drawn from a study of diagnostic markers for celiac disease. From germline, CDR1 is SGHRS and CDR2 YFSETQ. This CDR3 region has 15 residues. TCRdb reprocessed the reads and keeps a single row for each CDR3 protein, giving no DNA. This repertoire includes some 7,500 distinct CDR3 sequences. This clonotype was obtained from a human donor. This table probably holds off-target reads from a library built for another chain. The chain is built from TRBV5-1 and TRBJ1-4. Material: either unsorted cells or a sorted T cell fraction (not recorded which). CDR3 region: CASRRTAGPNEKLFF. The whole variable domain, filled in from reference TRBV5-1 and TRBJ1-4, reads KAGVTQTPRYLIKTRGQQVTLSCSPISGHRSVSWYQQTPGQGLQFLFEYFSETQRNKGNFPGRFSGRQFSNSRSEMNVSTLELGDSALYLCASRRTAGPNEKLFFGSGTQLSVL.